This T cell receptor (beta chain) was profiled in a study of blood T cell repertoires in COVID-19. Assay: immunoSEQ multiplex PCR; the TCRdb copy retains only in-frame clones and omits some. The sample has tens of thousands of clones; 83% are singletons. This CDR3 spans 14 amino acids. Deletions cut 3 bases from V and 4 bases from J, with 12 bases between. Germline V gene data show CDR1 as MDHEN and CDR2 as SYDVKM. Material: peripheral blood. The clonotype comes from a man of 80 years or more with acute or convalescent COVID-19. V and J are TRBV28 and TRBJ1-1; D is perhaps TRBD1 (5 bases). CDR3 sequence reads: CASSFLGARTEAFF. The DNA of the CDR3 is TGTGCCAGCAGTTTTCTTGGGGCGCGCACTGAAGCTTTCTTT.